Below are 2 T cell receptor beta chains sequenced from a single sample in a study of beta chain features in type 1 diabetes. Isolated RNA was reverse transcribed in full, so expressed TCRB transcripts were sequenced. TCRdb's copy holds only in-frame clones and misses some; the assay was immunoSEQ multiplex PCR. The sample yields approximately 170,000 clones, more than 60% seen once. Study-wide results and caveats: In all four CD4+ subsets, TCRB CDR3 length was significantly, moderately reduced in type 1 diabetes.

What these receptors recognize is not known. Material: naive CD4+ T cells from blood. The receptors here all came from a man between 25 and 39 years old with type 1 diabetes.

The sample holds a few counts of this clone. V gene TRBV19 combines with J gene TRBJ2-7; 11 bases agree with TRBD2. CDR1 is LNHDA and CDR2 is SQIVND in the germline V gene (reference sequence). The CDR3 loop spans 15 amino acids. J was trimmed by 2 bases and V by 2 bases; bases with no gene match: 2. CDR3 nucleotides: TGTGCCAGTAGTATACGGACTAGCGGGCCCTACGAGCAGTACTTC. The encoded protein is CASSIRTSGPYEQYF.

The chain has TRBV10-3 and TRBJ2-7, with no clear D. The V and J ends lost 4 bases and 0 bases respectively, with 4 bases between them. Germline assignment: CDR1 ENHRY and CDR2 SYGVKD. This CDR3 spans 12 amino acids. CDR3 in DNA: TGTGCCATCAGTGGTAACTCCTACGAGCAGTACTTC. This sequence encodes CAISGNSYEQYF.